There are a few counts of the clone carrying this T cell receptor beta chain. Its target is not known. The sample originates from a study of identical twins. General observations from the study: Models underestimated out-of-frame TCR alpha sharing in monozygotic twins. Cross-sectional statistics underpinned the conclusions; the same donors were not followed.

The germline V gene encodes CDR1 LGHNA and CDR2 YNFKEQ. The CDR3 runs to 12 residues. V was shortened by 3 bases and J by 5 bases, with 8 bases between the two germline ends. TCRdb re-derived calls from the 5' RACE reads in MiXCR, one entry per CDR3 protein. Among about 720,000 distinct CDR3 sequences listed, 8% to 9% were seen once. These data were also filed under a second study, of yellow fever vaccine responses in identical twins.

The chain uses TRBV4-2 and TRBJ2-7; no definite D call. The clonotype comes from a woman aged 18-29 years in good health. Input material: PBMCs. CDR3 sequence: CASSQDGNEQYF. CDR3 DNA sequence: TGTGCCAGCAGCCAGGACGGCAACGAGCAGTACTTC.